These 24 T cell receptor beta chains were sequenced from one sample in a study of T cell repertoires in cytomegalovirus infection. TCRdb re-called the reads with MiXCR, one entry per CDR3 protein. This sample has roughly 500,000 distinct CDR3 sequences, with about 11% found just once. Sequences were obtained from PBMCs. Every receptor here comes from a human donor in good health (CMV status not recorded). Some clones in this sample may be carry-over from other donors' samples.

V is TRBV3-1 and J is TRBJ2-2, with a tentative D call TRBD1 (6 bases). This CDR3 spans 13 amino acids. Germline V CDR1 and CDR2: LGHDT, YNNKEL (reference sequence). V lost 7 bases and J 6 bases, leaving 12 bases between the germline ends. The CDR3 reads CASTQKGAGELFF. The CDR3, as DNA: TGTGCCAGCACTCAAAAGGGGGCCGGGGAGCTGTTTTTT.

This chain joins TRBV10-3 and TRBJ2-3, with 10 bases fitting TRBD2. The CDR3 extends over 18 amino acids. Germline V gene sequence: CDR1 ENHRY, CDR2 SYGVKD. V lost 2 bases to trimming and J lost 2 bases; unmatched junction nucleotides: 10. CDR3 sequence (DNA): TGTGCCATCAGTGAGAAGCGGGGGGGTGCTTTAACCACAGATACGCAGTATTTT. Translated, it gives CAISEKRGGALTTDTQYF.

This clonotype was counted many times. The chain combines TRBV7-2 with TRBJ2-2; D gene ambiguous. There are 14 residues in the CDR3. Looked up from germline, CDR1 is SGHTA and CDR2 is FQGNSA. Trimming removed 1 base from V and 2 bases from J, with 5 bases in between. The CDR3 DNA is TGTGCCAGCAGCTTAGACAGCAACACCGGGGAGCTGTTTTTT. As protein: CASSLDSNTGELFF.

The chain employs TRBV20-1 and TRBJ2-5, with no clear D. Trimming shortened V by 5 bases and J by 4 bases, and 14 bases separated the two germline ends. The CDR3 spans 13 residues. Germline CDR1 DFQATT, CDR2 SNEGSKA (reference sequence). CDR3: CSAGPRYLETQYF. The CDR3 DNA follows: TGCAGTGCTGGCCCCAGATATTTAGAGACCCAGTACTTC.

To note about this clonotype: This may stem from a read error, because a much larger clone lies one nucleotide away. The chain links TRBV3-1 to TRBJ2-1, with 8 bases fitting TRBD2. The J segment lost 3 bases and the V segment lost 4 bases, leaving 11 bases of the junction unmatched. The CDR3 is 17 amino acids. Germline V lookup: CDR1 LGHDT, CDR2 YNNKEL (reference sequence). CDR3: CASSRPTSGGFYNEQFF. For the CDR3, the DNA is TGTGCCAGCAGCCGCCCCACTAGCGGAGGGTTCTACAATGAGCAGTTCTTC.

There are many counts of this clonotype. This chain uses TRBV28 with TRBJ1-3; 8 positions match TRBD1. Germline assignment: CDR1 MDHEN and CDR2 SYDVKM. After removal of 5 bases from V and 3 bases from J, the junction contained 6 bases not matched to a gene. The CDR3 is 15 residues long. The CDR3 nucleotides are TGTGCCAGCAGTACCCGGGACAGGATTGGAAACACCATATATTTT. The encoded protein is CASSTRDRIGNTIYF. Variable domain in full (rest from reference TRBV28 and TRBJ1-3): DVKVTQSSRYLVKRTGEKVFLECVQDMDHENMFWYRQDPGLGLRLIYFSYDVKMKEKGDIPEGYSVSREKKERFSLILESASTNQTSMYLCASSTRDRIGNTIYFGEGSWLTVV.

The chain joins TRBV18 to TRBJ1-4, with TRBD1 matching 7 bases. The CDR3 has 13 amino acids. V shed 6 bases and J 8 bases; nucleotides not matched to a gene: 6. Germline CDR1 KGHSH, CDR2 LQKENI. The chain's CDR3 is CASSRDRSEKLFF. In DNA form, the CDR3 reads TGTGCCAGCTCGAGGGACAGATCCGAAAAACTGTTTTTT.

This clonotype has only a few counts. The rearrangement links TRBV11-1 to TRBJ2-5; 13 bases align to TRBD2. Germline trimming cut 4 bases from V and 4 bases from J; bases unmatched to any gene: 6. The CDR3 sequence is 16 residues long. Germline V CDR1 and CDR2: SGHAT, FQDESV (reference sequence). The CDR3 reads CASSSGTSGNVETQYF. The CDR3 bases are TGTGCCAGCAGCTCCGGGACTAGCGGGAACGTAGAGACCCAGTACTTC.

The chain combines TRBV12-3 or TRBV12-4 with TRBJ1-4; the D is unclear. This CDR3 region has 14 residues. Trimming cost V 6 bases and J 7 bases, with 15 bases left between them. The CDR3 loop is CASSQPPEGEKLFF. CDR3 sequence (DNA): TGTGCCAGCAGCCAGCCCCCGGAGGGTGAAAAACTGTTTTTT.

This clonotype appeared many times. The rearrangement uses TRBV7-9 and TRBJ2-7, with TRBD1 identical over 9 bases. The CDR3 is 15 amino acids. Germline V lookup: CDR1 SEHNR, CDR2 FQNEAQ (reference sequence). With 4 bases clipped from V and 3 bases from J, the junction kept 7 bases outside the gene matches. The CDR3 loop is CASSSPGQGVYEQYF. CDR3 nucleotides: TGTGCCAGCAGCTCGCCGGGACAGGGCGTCTACGAGCAGTACTTC.

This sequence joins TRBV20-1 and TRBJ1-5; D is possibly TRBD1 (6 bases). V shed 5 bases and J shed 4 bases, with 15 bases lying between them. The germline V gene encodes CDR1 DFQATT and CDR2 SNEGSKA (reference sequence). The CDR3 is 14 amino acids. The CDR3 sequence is CSALQGGGNQPQHF. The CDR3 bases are TGCAGTGCTTTACAGGGAGGGGGAAATCAGCCCCAGCATTTT.

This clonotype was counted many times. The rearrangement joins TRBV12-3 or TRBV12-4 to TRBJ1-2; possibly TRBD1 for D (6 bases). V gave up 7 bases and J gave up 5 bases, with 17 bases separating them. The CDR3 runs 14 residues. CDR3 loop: CASISGGRQYGYTF. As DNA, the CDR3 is TGTGCCAGCATTTCCGGGGGGCGTCAGTATGGCTACACCTTC.

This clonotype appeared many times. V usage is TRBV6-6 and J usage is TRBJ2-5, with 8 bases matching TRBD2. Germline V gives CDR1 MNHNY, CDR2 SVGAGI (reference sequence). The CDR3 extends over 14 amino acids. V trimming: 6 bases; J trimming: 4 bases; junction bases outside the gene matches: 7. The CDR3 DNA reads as TGTGCCAGCAGCTACCCGGGACTAGGAGAGACCCAGTACTTC. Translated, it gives CASSYPGLGETQYF.

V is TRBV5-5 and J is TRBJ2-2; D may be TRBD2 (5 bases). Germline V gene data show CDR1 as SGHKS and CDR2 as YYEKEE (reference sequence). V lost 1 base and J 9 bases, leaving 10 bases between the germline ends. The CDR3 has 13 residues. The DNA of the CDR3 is TGTGCCAGCAGCTTGTCGACGGGATGGGAGCTGTTTTTT. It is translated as CASSLSTGWELFF.

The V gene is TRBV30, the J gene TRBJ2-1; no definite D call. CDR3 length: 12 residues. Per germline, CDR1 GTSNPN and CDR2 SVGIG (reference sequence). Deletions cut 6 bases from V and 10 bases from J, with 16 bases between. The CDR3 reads CACSPARREQFF. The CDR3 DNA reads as TGTGCCTGTAGCCCCGCCCGCAGAGAGCAGTTCTTC.

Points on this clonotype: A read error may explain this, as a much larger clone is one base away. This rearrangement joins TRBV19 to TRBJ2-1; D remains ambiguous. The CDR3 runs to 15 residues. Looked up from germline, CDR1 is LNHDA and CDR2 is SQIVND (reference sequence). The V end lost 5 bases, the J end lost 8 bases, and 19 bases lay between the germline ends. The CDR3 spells CASSYSSATADEQFF. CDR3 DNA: TGTGCCAGTAGTTATTCATCCGCGACGGCCGATGAGCAGTTCTTC.

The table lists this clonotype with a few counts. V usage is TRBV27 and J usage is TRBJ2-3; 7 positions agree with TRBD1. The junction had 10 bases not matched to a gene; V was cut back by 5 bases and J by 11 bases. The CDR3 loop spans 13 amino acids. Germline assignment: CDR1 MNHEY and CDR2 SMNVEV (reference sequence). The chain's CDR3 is CASSPGQTKRQYF. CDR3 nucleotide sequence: TGTGCCAGCAGTCCGGGACAGACCAAAAGGCAGTATTTT.

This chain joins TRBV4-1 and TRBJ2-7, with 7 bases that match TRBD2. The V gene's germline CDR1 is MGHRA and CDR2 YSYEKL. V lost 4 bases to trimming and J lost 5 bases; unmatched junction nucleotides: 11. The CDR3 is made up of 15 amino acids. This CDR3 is CASSRKGGRDDEQYF. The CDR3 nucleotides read TGCGCCAGCAGCCGAAAAGGAGGGAGGGACGACGAGCAGTACTTC.

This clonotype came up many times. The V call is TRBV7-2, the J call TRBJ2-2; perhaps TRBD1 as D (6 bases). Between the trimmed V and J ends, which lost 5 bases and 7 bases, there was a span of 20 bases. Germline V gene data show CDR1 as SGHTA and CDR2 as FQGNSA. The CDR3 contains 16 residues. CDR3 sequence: CASSRLVGAKNGELFF. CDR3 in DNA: TGTGCCAGCAGCCGACTGGTGGGGGCTAAGAACGGGGAGCTGTTTTTT.

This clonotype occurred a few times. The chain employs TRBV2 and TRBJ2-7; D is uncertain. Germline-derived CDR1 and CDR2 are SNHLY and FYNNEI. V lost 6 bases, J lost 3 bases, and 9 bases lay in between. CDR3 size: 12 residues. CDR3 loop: CASRGYHYEQYF. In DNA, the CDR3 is TGTGCCAGCAGGGGATATCACTACGAGCAGTACTTC.

CDR3 DNA: TGCAGCGCTACCGGGGATTCCTCTGGGGCCAACGTCCTGACTTTC. Its translation is CSATGDSSGANVLTF. V usage is TRBV29-1 and J usage is TRBJ2-6; perhaps TRBD2 as D (5 bases). V dropped 7 bases and J dropped 0 bases, with 13 bases sitting between them. The germline gives CDR1 SQVTM, CDR2 ANQGSEA. This CDR3 contains 15 residues. Variable domain in full (rest from reference TRBV29-1 and TRBJ2-6): SAVISQKPSRDICQRGTSLTIQCQVDSQVTMMFWYRQQPGQSLTLIATANQGSEATYESGFVIDKFPISRPNLTFSTLTVSNMSPEDSSIYLCSATGDSSGANVLTFGAGSRLTVL.

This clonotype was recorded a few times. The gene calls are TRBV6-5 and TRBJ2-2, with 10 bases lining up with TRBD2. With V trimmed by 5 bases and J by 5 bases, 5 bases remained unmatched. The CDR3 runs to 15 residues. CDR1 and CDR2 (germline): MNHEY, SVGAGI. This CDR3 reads CASSPTSGWTGELFF. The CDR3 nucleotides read TGTGCCAGCAGTCCGACTAGCGGGTGGACCGGGGAGCTGTTTTTT.

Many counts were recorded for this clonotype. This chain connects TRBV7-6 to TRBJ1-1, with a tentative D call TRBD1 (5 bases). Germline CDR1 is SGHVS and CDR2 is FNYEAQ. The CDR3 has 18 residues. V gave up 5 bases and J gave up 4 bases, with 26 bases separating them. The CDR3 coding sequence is TGTGCCAGCAGCGAAATCATGCCGGGAGGGGAGGGAACCACTGAAGCTTTCTTT. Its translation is CASSEIMPGGEGTTEAFF.

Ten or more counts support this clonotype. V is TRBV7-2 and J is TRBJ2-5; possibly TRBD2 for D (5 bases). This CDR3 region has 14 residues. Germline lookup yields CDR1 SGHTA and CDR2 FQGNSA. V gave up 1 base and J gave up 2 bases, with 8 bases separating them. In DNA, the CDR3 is TGTGCCAGCAGCTTAGATCAGCGGCAAGAGACCCAGTACTTC. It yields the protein CASSLDQRQETQYF.